The sequence of this T cell receptor (beta chain) was determined in a study of CD8+ T cells in alopecia areata. Study information: Treated patients were given oral tofacitinib, which was dosed at 5 to 10 mg twice daily.

Study findings and constraints: Sequencing of scalp tissue also captures the resident alphabeta T cells of normal skin. More clonal than normal scalp was lesional scalp, particularly alopecia totalis/universalis. Among the 100 top clones, expanded CD8+ clones, like scalp clonality, were significantly decreased by tofacitinib.

Sample treatment: oral pan-JAK inhibitor, 5-10 mg twice daily. The CDR3 loop spans 15 amino acids. The germline CDR1 and CDR2 sequences are SGHNT and YYREEE (reference sequence). V dropped 0 bases and J dropped 8 bases, with 15 bases sitting between them. RNA extraction was followed by reverse transcription into cDNA, which acted as the sequencing template. Only in-frame clones appear in the TCRdb table, and some are missing; sequencing was by immunoSEQ multiplex PCR. The top ten hold 4.2% of the sample, which has about 210,000 clones, around three fifths seen once. With regard to this clone: What it binds is not known.

This TCR came from a human donor with alopecia areata. This specimen consisted of CD4+ T cells sorted from blood, obtained at week 4, from a patient treated with tofacitinib. The chain carries TRBV5-4 and TRBJ2-1, with D maybe TRBD2 (7 bases). CDR3 in amino acids: CASSLERLGGDEQFF. The CDR3, as DNA: TGTGCCAGCAGCTTGGAACGGTTAGGGGGGGATGAGCAGTTCTTC.